This T cell receptor beta chain came from a study of CD8+ T cells in alopecia areata. For the study at large: Donors of skin were C3H/HeJ mice aged about 6-12 months with spontaneous alopecia, and recipients were roughly 7-11-week-old female C3H/HeJ mice.

The CDR3 contains 15 residues. Trimming at V came to 3 bases and at J to 6 bases, leaving 6 bases not matched to a gene. Germline CDR1 is NSHNY and CDR2 is SYGAGN. Study findings and constraints: Normal-skin resident alphabeta T cells also appear among scalp sample sequences. Lesional scalp, especially alopecia totalis/universalis, showed higher clonality than normal scalp.

With respect to this clone: As yet, its antigen is unknown. The genes and germline here are from mouse. The read stops 4 residues short of the end of the CDR3; the missing end is completed from the germline J gene.

RNA was isolated and reverse transcribed to cDNA, the sequencing template. The assay was immunoSEQ multiplex PCR, and TCRdb's table has in-frame clones only and misses some. The table lists around 290,000 clones, no singletons, with about 1.2% in the top ten. Cutaneous lymph node cells were pooled, and they were sorted using CD4, CD8alpha, NKG2D, NKG2ACE and other markers. The sequencing sample was made of CD4+ T cells sorted from a lymph node. The genes are TRBV13-1 and TRBJ2-1; TRBD2 aligns across 10 bases. This receptor was taken from a C3H/HeJ mouse with alopecia areata. This line is of MHC haplotype H2-k. Partial CDR3 DNA: TGTGCCAGCAGTGCTGGGGGGGCGAAGGGTGCT. As protein: CASSAGGAKGA. The entire CDR3 protein is CASSAGGAKGAEQFF.